The source of this T cell receptor beta chain is a study of response to subunit inactivated influenza vaccine. Study-wide results and limits: The authors suggested that every seasonal influenza vaccination recruits few new T cells.

The CDR3 consists of 15 residues. After removal of 5 bases from V and 2 bases from J, the junction contained 9 bases not matched to a gene. From germline, CDR1 is SGHTA and CDR2 FQGNSA. TCRdb passed the RT-PCR reads through MiXCR, listing each CDR3 protein once. The table has about 650,000 distinct CDR3 sequences, around 16% seen once. This clonotype has more than one count but fewer than ten. As yet, its antigen is unknown. The chain carries TRBV7-2 and TRBJ2-7; 7 nucleotides agree with TRBD1. The specimen was PBMCs from blood, collected 11 to 12 days after vaccination. The origin of this receptor is a man aged 50-59 years who received an inactivated influenza vaccine. The DNA for the CDR3 is TGTGCCAGCAGCAAAGACAGGGTAGCTACCTACGAGCAGTACTTC. It yields the protein CASSKDRVATYEQYF.